This T cell receptor (beta chain) was sequenced for a study of technical replicates of blood from a few donors (dated by TCRdb to 2017 to 2019). To prepare the library, the immunoSEQ multiplex PCR assay was applied. TCRdb retrieved this table from immuneACCESS and kept in-frame rearrangements only. Not all clones are present; in checked studies, unresolved V genes account for under half, and no reason is known for the remainder. In this sample the table shows roughly 93,000 clones, 95% of which occur a single time. The ten largest clones capture approximately 0.21% of the sample. The germline V gene encodes CDR1 KGHSH and CDR2 LQKENI. V is pared back by 2 bases and J by 6 bases, with 13 bases lying between the germline termini. From the cysteine through the phenylalanine, the CDR3 covers 14 amino acids. Kept here is only the CDR3 DNA, which spans 42 bases and is read in frame from base 1. A remark on this clone: Its specific antigen is unknown. Nothing much larger sits one base from this clone, and base qualities are not available.

The chain couples TRBV18 to TRBJ1-1, with the D gene call left open. Sequenced material: T cells isolated from PBMCs. This receptor was obtained from a human donor in good health. The sequenced DNA is TGTGCCAGCTCACCATCGGTCTTGAGTCCTGAAGCTTTCTTT. Its translation is CASSPSVLSPEAFF.